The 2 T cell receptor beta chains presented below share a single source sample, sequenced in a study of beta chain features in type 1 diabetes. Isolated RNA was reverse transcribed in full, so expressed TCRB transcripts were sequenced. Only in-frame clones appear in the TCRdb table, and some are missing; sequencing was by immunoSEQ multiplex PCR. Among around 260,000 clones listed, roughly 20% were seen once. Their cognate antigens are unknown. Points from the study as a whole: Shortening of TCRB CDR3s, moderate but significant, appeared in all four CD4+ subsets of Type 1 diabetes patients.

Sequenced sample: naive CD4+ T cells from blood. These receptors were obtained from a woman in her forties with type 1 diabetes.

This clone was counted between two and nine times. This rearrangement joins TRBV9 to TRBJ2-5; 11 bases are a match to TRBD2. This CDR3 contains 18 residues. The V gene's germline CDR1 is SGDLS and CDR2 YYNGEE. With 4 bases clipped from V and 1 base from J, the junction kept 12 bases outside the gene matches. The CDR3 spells CASSPRLAGPAIQETQYF. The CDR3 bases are TGTGCCAGCAGCCCGAGACTAGCGGGGCCCGCAATCCAAGAGACCCAGTACTTC.

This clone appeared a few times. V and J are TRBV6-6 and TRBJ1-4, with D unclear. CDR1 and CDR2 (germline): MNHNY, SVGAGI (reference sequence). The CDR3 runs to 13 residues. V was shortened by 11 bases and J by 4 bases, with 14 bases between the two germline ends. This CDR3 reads CASGRQLNEKLFF. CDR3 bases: TGTGCCTCGGGTCGGCAGCTTAATGAAAAACTGTTTTTT.